The clone carrying this T cell receptor (beta chain) was counted ten times or more. These data belong to a study of T cells in Graves' hyperthyroidism and ophthalmopathy. Study details: Sampling of peripheral blood happened at initial diagnosis, prior to any treatment.

From RNA transcripts, TCR beta CDR3 regions were amplified. The primer set for the first-round RT-PCR of the TCR CDR3 was HTBI. TCRdb independently ran MiXCR on the multiplex PCR reads; one entry per CDR3 protein. The sample lists fewer than 750,000 distinct CDR3 sequences, roughly 14% occurring once. The CDR3 contains 15 residues. With 6 bases clipped from V and 7 bases from J, the junction kept 9 bases outside the gene matches. The germline V gene has CDR1 MNHNS and CDR2 SASEGT. Uncontrolled infection, other autoimmune disease, pregnancy or lactation barred patients from enrollment. This receptor was identified in a woman in her forties with Graves' ophthalmopathy. The sequenced sample consisted of blood. The rearrangement uses TRBV6-1 and TRBJ1-1; 12 nucleotides line up with TRBD1. In DNA, the CDR3 is TGTGCCAGCAGCTCCGGGACAGGGGGCTGGAATGAAGCTTTCTTT. Translated, it gives CASSSGTGGWNEAFF.